The TCR beta chain described here comes from a study of cytomegalovirus exposure and HLA in healthy donors. Donors consisted of healthy bone marrow donors. This clone was observed once. Primers included in the PCR were 60 Vbeta and 13 Jbeta primers. Repertoires were generated with immunoSEQ multiplex PCR, while TCRdb's copy carries only in-frame clones and drops some. The sample consists of 140,000 or so clones, around 78% of them appearing once. V lost 4 bases, J lost 7 bases, and 10 bases stayed unmatched. CDR1 and CDR2 (germline): SGHRS, YFSETQ. This CDR3 spans 14 amino acids. The sequence was collected from a young woman in good health and CMV-seropositive. Sequences were obtained from PBMCs. The J gene is TRBJ1-1, the V gene TRBV5-1; TRBD1 aligns across 7 bases. In nucleotides, the CDR3 is TGCGCCAGCAGCACCCAAGACAGGGCCGATGAAGCTTTCTTT. This codes for CASSTQDRADEAFF.